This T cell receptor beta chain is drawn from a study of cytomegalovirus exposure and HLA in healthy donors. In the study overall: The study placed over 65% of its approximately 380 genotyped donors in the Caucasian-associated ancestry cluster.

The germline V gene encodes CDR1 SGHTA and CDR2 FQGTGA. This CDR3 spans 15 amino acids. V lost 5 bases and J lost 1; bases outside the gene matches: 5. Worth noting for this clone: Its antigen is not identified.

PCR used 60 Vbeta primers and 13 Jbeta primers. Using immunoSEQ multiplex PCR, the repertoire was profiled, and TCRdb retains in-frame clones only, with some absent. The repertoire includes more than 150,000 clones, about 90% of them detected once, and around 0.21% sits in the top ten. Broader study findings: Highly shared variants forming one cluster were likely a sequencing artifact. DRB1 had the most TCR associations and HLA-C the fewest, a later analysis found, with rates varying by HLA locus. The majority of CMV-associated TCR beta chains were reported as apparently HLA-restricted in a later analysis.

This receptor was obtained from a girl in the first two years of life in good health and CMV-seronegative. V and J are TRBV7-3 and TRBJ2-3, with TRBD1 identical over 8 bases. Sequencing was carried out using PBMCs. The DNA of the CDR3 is TGTGCCAGCAGCGTCAGGGGGCGGGGCACAGATACGCAGTATTTT. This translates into CASSVRGRGTDTQYF.